The TCR beta chain under discussion was sequenced for a study of vaccination and CD4 T cells after COVID-19 (dated by TCRdb to the early 2020s). About the investigation overall: Convalescent patients had a positive SARS-CoV-2 result on nasal swab PCR, and of these patients, several had mild disease and one had severe disease. In the convalescent cohort there were six males and four females, among whom were two Hispanic individuals, seven Caucasians, two Asians and one multiracial person. Two doses of either the Pfizer-BioNTech BNT162b2 vaccine (n=8) or the Moderna mRNA-1273 vaccine (n=2) were administered to participants. Post-COVID blood samples from convalescent patients were collected a median of around 100 days after diagnosis, with a range of roughly 30 to 161 days. Post-vaccine blood samples were obtained a median of about 70 days after the second vaccine dose, with a range of roughly 13 to 250 days. Overlapping spike peptide pools from SARS-CoV-2 and from the common cold coronaviruses HCoV-NL63, HCoV-OC43 and HCoV-229E were used as culture stimuli. Control cultures received a CEFX viral epitope pool as the positive control, an HIV-1 Nef peptide pool as the negative control, or no peptide. The spike-specific CD4+ TCR repertoire was compared before and after mRNA vaccination in fewer than eleven COVID-19 convalescent patients and a few infection-naive healthy vaccine recipients.

Receptor libraries were prepared by PCR. TCR sequencing of DNA from cultured CD4+ T cells used the Oncomine TCR Beta short-read assay at the Johns Hopkins FTIC core. The QIAamp micro DNA kit was used to extract genomic DNA from the cultured CD4+ T cells. Oncomine TCR Beta libraries made from cultured CD4+ T cells were pooled using unique dual indexes and sequenced on an Illumina iSeq 100. The authors' analysis ran thus. Non-productive sequences were filtered out, and CDR3s that did not start with C, did not end with F or W, or were shorter than 7 amino acids were discarded. The MANAFEST web application was used to identify antigen-specific clonotypes by comparing peptide-stimulated wells against reference wells and other culture wells. Positive clones required FDR below 0.05, an odds ratio above 5, and productive frequency above 0.1% in at least two of three replicate wells. A clonotype was classed as cross-reactive if the clonotype showed significant expansion both in SARS-CoV-2 spike wells and in at least one common cold coronavirus spike condition. Using R version 3.6.1, CDR3 homology was evaluated through Levenshtein distances (stringdist) along with unrooted phylogenetic trees (ape). TCRdb took the public reads, trimmed them with fastp at Q25, ran MiXCR for clone calling and kept in-frame beta chains. Rows with a matching CDR3 protein are joined into one entry that keeps the most common DNA and genes. The V and J calls and clone size come from TCRdb's table, not from the authors' own analysis. For this sample the table gives 15,000 to 20,000 distinct CDR3 sequences, of which around 45% were detected only once. The top ten constitute about 4% of the sample.

Reading from cysteine to phenylalanine, the CDR3 counts 14 amino acids. Solely the CDR3 DNA is kept, with 42 bases framed from the first base. Deletion took 2 bases off V and 7 bases off J, with a span of 11 bases between the germline ends. The germline V gene yields SGHVS for CDR1 and FNYEAQ for CDR2. The paper as a whole reports these results and caveats: Of the vaccine-specific clones in convalescent patients, 304 of 307, or nearly all, reacted only to SARS-CoV-2 spike and did not cross-react with common cold coronaviruses. Among the post-vaccine SARS-CoV-2-reactive clones in convalescent patients, a median 86.3% showed up only after vaccination, which suggests vaccine-specific priming. Although the median number of SARS-CoV-2-reactive clonotypes went up from approximately 20 after infection to roughly 40 after vaccination, the increase was not significant. Relatively few convalescent patients were included in the study, and early timepoints after natural infection were not analyzed.

About this clonotype: Its antigen remains undetermined. No qualities accompany the bases; no much larger clone lies one base away.

This sample's treatment or condition label indicates: roughly 10-day PBMC culture with coronavirus spike peptide pools or control peptides (ViraFEST assay). The ViraFEST assay, used in the study, expanded antigen-specific T cells with peptide pools and then identified the expanded clonotypes through TCR sequencing. The convalescent patients' positive SARS-CoV-2 PCR tests fell between March and December 2020, which was before the Alpha, Beta and Delta variants emerged in the United States. Over 1.5 million PBMCs per well were cultured in IMDM with about 5% human AB serum and 9 to 10 IU/ml IL-2, plus 10 ug/ml peptide pools. On days 3 and 7, half of the culture medium was replaced with fresh IL-2-containing medium. After approximately 11 days of culture, CD4+ T cells were isolated by negative selection with the EasySep CD4+ T cell isolation kit. PBMCs were separated from whole blood using Ficoll-Paque Plus gradient centrifugation and then either used fresh or cryopreserved at -140C. Culture conditions were generally each tested in triplicate wells.

The sample consisted of CD4+ T cells from blood, cultured in vitro. This TCR derives from a human donor who had recovered from COVID-19. Rearrangement joined TRBV7-6 to TRBJ2-2, with the D gene uncertain. The DNA sequence reads TGTGCCAGCAGCTTAACGTATCCCGTCGGGGAGCTGTTTTTT. This sequence encodes CASSLTYPVGELFF.